The source of this TCR beta chain is a study of shared clonotypes between healthy human individuals. Study as a whole: The donors, two women and a few men, were aged 18 to 49. Findings and caveats of the study: Clonotype sharing among the donors was expected to vary with sequencing depth. On the whole, naive subsets had larger estimated richness than memory subsets had. Four donors shared around 5.2% of their naive CD4 clonotypes.

Profiling relied on immunoSEQ multiplex PCR, and the TCRdb table lists in-frame clones only, not all of them. The table records 550,000 to 800,000 clones, less than 85% of them present only once. This clone was counted between two and nine times. Its target is unknown. The receptor was isolated from a woman under 40 in good health. The sequenced sample consisted of memory CD4+ T cells sorted from blood. Noted subset: CD45RA-negative fraction.

This CDR3 reads CASSSPGHGGSYEQYF. The CDR3 nucleotides are TGTGCCAGCAGCTCACCCGGCCACGGGGGGTCCTACGAGCAGTACTTC. The rearrangement joins TRBV13 to TRBJ2-7; 7 positions agree with TRBD2. J was trimmed by 1 base and V by 4 bases; bases with no gene match: 10. This CDR3 has 16 amino acids. Germline-derived CDR1 and CDR2 are PRHDT and FYEKMQ (reference sequence).